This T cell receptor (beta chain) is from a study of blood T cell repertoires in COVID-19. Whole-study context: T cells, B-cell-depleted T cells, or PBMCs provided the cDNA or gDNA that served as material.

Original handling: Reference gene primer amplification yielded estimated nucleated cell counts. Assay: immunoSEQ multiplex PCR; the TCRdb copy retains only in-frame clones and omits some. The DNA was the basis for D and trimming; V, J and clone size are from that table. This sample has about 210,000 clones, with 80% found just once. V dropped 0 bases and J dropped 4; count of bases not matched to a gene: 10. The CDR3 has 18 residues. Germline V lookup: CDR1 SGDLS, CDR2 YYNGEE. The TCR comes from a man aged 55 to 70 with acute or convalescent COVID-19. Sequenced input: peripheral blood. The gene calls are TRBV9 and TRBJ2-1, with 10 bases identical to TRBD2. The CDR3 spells CASSVGPLTSGTYNEQFF. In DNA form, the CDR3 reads TGTGCCAGCAGCGTAGGCCCACTTACTAGCGGGACATACAATGAGCAGTTCTTC. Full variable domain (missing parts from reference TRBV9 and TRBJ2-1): DSGVTQTPKHLITATGQRVTLRCSPRSGDLSVYWYQQSLDQGLQFLIQYYNGEERAKGNILERFSAQQFPDLHSELNLSSLELGDSALYFCASSVGPLTSGTYNEQFFGPGTRLTVL.